The next 18 T cell receptor beta chains were all read from a single sample in a study of T cells in Graves' hyperthyroidism and ophthalmopathy. Amplified regions were TCR beta CDR3 sequences from RNA transcripts. A set of HTBI primers served as the primers for a first-round RT-PCR of the TCR CDR3. TCRdb itself ran the multiplex PCR reads through MiXCR, one entry per CDR3 protein. In the table there are roughly 520,000 distinct CDR3 sequences, roughly a quarter of which are singletons. The sample taken for sequencing was blood. The receptor set was obtained from a woman aged 25 to 39 with Graves' ophthalmopathy.

The sample holds a few counts of this clonotype. The rearrangement joins TRBV12-3 or TRBV12-4 to TRBJ1-1; maybe TRBD1 (5 bases). V dropped 6 bases and J dropped 0 bases, with 11 bases sitting between them. This CDR3 spans 14 amino acids. The CDR3, as DNA: TGTGCCAGCAGAGCGCGGGGCCTGAACACTGAAGCTTTCTTT. Its protein is CASRARGLNTEAFF.

In its sample, this clonotype was seen many times. Compared with germline, one end of the junction differs, possibly owing to a read error. The rearrangement uses TRBV29-1 and TRBJ2-5; no clear D gene. Germline lookup yields CDR1 SQVTM and CDR2 ANQGSEA. The CDR3 has 13 residues. The CDR3 nucleotides read TGCAGCGTTGAACGCCAGAACCAAGAGACCCAGTGCTTC. Its translation: CSVERQNQETQCF.

This clonotype was recorded many times. A junction end diverges from the germline sequence, so it may reflect a read error. The chain carries TRBV6-5 and TRBJ1-1; D ambiguous. This CDR3 comprises 14 residues. Germline V gene sequence: CDR1 MNHEY, CDR2 SVGAGI. The chain's CDR3 is CASSHSGVDTEAFF. The CDR3, as DNA: TGTGCCAGCAGTCACTCCGGGGTAGACACTGAAGCTTTCTTT.

There are many counts of this clonotype. The J gene is TRBJ2-2, the V gene TRBV27; D might be TRBD1 (5 bases). CDR3 length: 15 amino acids. The V and J ends lost 7 bases and 6 bases respectively, with 18 bases between them. Germline lookup yields CDR1 MNHEY and CDR2 SMNVEV (reference sequence). DNA for the CDR3: TGTGCCAGCAAGTTGTCAGGGTCGTCTTCCGGGGAGCTGTTTTTT. This encodes CASKLSGSSSGELFF.

The chain has TRBV13 and TRBJ1-1, with D maybe TRBD1 (5 bases). The CDR3 totals 12 residues. Germline V gives CDR1 PRHDT, CDR2 FYEKMQ (reference sequence). V lost 6 bases and J lost 7, with 12 bases in between. CDR3 DNA sequence: TGTGCCAGCAGTCCTTGGGGCAATGAAGCTTTCTTT. Translation gives CASSPWGNEAFF.

A few counts support this clonotype. V usage is TRBV28 and J usage is TRBJ2-2; 9 nucleotides agree with TRBD2. With V trimmed by 2 bases and J by 1 base, 2 bases remained unmatched. The CDR3 contains 16 residues. Looked up from germline, CDR1 is MDHEN and CDR2 is SYDVKM. The CDR3 nucleotides are TGTGCCAGCAGTTTACCAGCGGGGGGGAACACCGGGGAGCTGTTTTTT. The encoded protein is CASSLPAGGNTGELFF.

This clonotype was counted between two and nine times. The chain employs TRBV5-1 and TRBJ1-1; D ambiguous. CDR1 SGHRS and CDR2 YFSETQ come from the germline V gene. The V end was cut by 5 bases, the J end by 1 base, with 9 bases between. The CDR3 contains 13 residues. CDR3 nucleotides: TGCGCCAGCAGGACTGGGAGGAACACTGAAGCTTTCTTT. It is translated as CASRTGRNTEAFF.

There are many counts of this clonotype. The rearrangement links TRBV14 to TRBJ1-2; D unresolved. Germline CDR1 and CDR2: SGHDN and FVKESK. Trimming took off 2 bases at V and 2 bases at J, with 3 bases between the two ends. CDR3 length: 12 amino acids. The CDR3 spells CASSQQNYGYTF. CDR3 coding DNA: TGTGCCAGCAGCCAACAGAACTATGGCTACACCTTC.

The chain recombines TRBV5-6 with TRBJ2-7; possibly TRBD1 or TRBD2 for D (6 bases each). Germline CDR1 and CDR2: SGHDT and YYEEEE. The CDR3 runs 15 residues. V lost 5 bases, J lost 3 bases, and 18 bases lay in between. The CDR3, as DNA: TGTGCCAGCAGTCCCGTGGAGGGGGGACTCTACGAGCAGTACTTC. As protein: CASSPVEGGLYEQYF.

In this sample, this clonotype turned up many times. This chain links TRBV6-1 with TRBJ2-7, with a weak D call TRBD1 (6 bases). Germline V gene data show CDR1 as MNHNS and CDR2 as SASEGT. V was shortened by 7 bases and J by 6 bases, with 22 bases between the two germline ends. This CDR3 is 15 amino acids long. The CDR3 DNA follows: TGTGCCAGCAACACGGACCGGGACATAATCGGCGAGCAGTACTTC. Encoded protein: CASNTDRDIIGEQYF.

This clonotype was counted between two and nine times. The chain links TRBV20-1 to TRBJ1-1; no reliable D call. Germline loops: CDR1 DFQATT, CDR2 SNEGSKA (reference sequence). The CDR3 contains 12 residues. Trimming removed 0 bases from V and 5 bases from J, with 7 bases in between. The CDR3 protein is CSARDRGTEAFF. The CDR3 region has the DNA TGCAGTGCTAGAGATCGCGGTACTGAAGCTTTCTTT.

The sample holds many counts of this clonotype. One junction end does not reproduce the germline sequence, and a read error may be involved. The chain links TRBV20-1 to TRBJ2-5, with unresolved D. Germline V lookup: CDR1 DFQATT, CDR2 SNEGSKA (reference sequence). The CDR3 covers 13 residues. CDR3 in amino acids: CSAGESRPETQYF. The CDR3 coding sequence is TGCAGTGCTGGAGAATCTAGACCAGAGACCCAGTACTTC.

This clonotype was seen repeatedly, ten times or more. V and J are TRBV11-2 and TRBJ2-6; D call uncertain. The CDR3 sequence is 17 residues long. V dropped 5 bases and J dropped 4 bases, with 18 bases sitting between them. Germline V gives CDR1 SGHAT, CDR2 FQNNGV. As DNA, the CDR3 is TGTGCCAGCAGCCCATATCGAGTACCAACCGGGGCCAACGTCCTGACTTTC. This codes for CASSPYRVPTGANVLTF.

This clonotype showed up just a few times. The gene calls are TRBV6-1 and TRBJ1-2; TRBD1 is a possible D gene (5 bases). Germline-derived CDR1 and CDR2 are MNHNS and SASEGT. Trimming removed 6 bases at V and 9 bases at J, with 20 bases between. There are 14 residues in the CDR3. The CDR3 sequence is CASSKTEINLSYTF. As DNA, the CDR3 is TGTGCCAGCAGCAAGACAGAAATTAATCTGAGCTACACCTTC.

The rearrangement links TRBV28 to TRBJ1-1; 8 nucleotides match TRBD1. Trimming took 3 bases from V and 10 from J; bases not matched to a gene: 10. This CDR3 is 14 amino acids long. Germline loops: CDR1 MDHEN, CDR2 SYDVKM. In DNA, the CDR3 is TGTGCCAGCAGTTTTGGGCAGGGGGCGCTTAGAGCTTTCTTT. Amino acid sequence: CASSFGQGALRAFF.

This clonotype was detected many times. The chain uses TRBV19 and TRBJ1-2, with D possibly matching TRBD1 (6 bases). V was clipped by 4 bases and J by 4 bases, with 16 bases between them. The CDR3 extends over 15 amino acids. Germline V CDR1 and CDR2: LNHDA, SQIVND (reference sequence). The CDR3 sequence: CASSTGHNPLYGYTF. The CDR3 DNA is TGTGCCAGTAGTACGGGACACAACCCTCTCTATGGCTACACCTTC.

Many counts were recorded for this clonotype. The chain carries TRBV6-2 or TRBV6-3 and TRBJ2-7; D gene unclear. This CDR3 is built from 15 residues. Germline CDR1 is MNHEY and CDR2 is SVGEGT. The V end lost 0 bases, the J end lost 3 bases, and 12 bases lay between the germline ends. CDR3 DNA: TGTGCCAGCAGTTACTCGAAGGTTGGGGACTACGAGCAGTACTTC. It encodes CASSYSKVGDYEQYF.

This clonotype has a handful of counts. A single base separates this from a much larger clone, so it may be a read error. The chain uses TRBV27 and TRBJ1-1, with TRBD1 as a possible D gene (5 bases). There are 15 residues in the CDR3. The V gene's germline CDR1 is MNHEY and CDR2 SMNVEV (reference sequence). CDR3 in amino acids: CASSLKQDLNTEACF. The CDR3 bases are TGTGCCAGCAGTTTAAAACAGGATCTGAACACTGAAGCTTGCTTT.